The clone carrying this TCR beta chain was seen once. This sample was included in a study of blood T cell repertoires in COVID-19. Study-level information: Whether acute or convalescent, the COVID-19 samples came from the United States, Italy and Spain.

Germline V gene lookup returns CDR1 KGHSH and CDR2 LQKENI. V was clipped by 1 base and J by 0 bases; unmatched bases: 19. There are 22 residues in the CDR3. In the study's own analysis: Reference gene primer amplification in the assay estimated nucleated cell counts. The data were produced by immunoSEQ multiplex PCR, yet TCRdb's version contains in-frame clones alone and is incomplete. D and trimming were read from the DNA, whereas the V and J calls and clone size are those reported in that table. This table has 55,000 to 65,000 clones, approximately 86% appearing once. The rearrangement uses TRBV18 and TRBJ2-3, with 10 positions matching TRBD2. Sequenced: peripheral blood. The TCR originated in a man aged 60 to 75 with acute or convalescent COVID-19. The CDR3 loop reads CASSPLSILGLADRHSTDTQYF. CDR3 coding DNA: TGTGCCAGCTCACCACTTTCAATTCTCGGACTAGCGGATAGACATAGCACAGATACGCAGTATTTT.